The next 8 T cell receptor beta chains were all read from a single sample in a study of cytomegalovirus exposure and HLA in healthy donors. Vbeta (60) and Jbeta (13) primers were used in the PCR. Libraries were prepared by immunoSEQ multiplex PCR; TCRdb keeps only in-frame clonotypes and omits some of them. The sample carries some 200,000 clones, 76% recorded once. Sequenced sample: PBMCs. Receptors originate from a man aged 18-30 years in good health and CMV-seronegative.

The rearrangement uses TRBV5-1 and TRBJ2-7; 7 nucleotides align to TRBD1. This CDR3 has 14 amino acids. Germline V gene lookup returns CDR1 SGHRS and CDR2 YFSETQ. The J segment lost 0 bases and the V segment lost 4 bases, leaving 4 bases of the junction unmatched. CDR3 sequence: CASSEWTGSYEQYF. The CDR3 DNA follows: TGCGCCAGCAGCGAGTGGACAGGCTCCTACGAGCAGTACTTC.

This chain connects TRBV27 to TRBJ2-1; the match to TRBD2 covers 10 bases. V dropped 5 bases and J dropped 0; count of bases not matched to a gene: 7. The V gene's germline CDR1 is MNHEY and CDR2 SMNVEV (reference sequence). This CDR3 has 17 residues. For the CDR3, the DNA is TGTGCCAGCAGTCTAGCGGGGGCCACCGGCTCCTACAATGAGCAGTTCTTC. This gives the protein CASSLAGATGSYNEQFF.

V gene TRBV6-5 combines with J gene TRBJ1-4; maybe TRBD1 (6 bases). In germline, CDR1 is MNHEY, CDR2 SVGAGI. The CDR3 is made up of 13 amino acids. Trimming left V 5 bases short and J 7 bases short, with 11 bases between. For the CDR3, the DNA is TGTGCCAGCAGTGAAGTAGGGGGTGAAAAACTGTTTTTT. Protein sequence: CASSEVGGEKLFF.

This chain joins TRBV27 and TRBJ1-4; TRBD1 is a possible D gene (6 bases). V lost 5 bases, J lost 5 bases, and 15 bases lay in between. Looked up from germline, CDR1 is MNHEY and CDR2 is SMNVEV (reference sequence). The CDR3 is made up of 15 amino acids. CDR3 nucleotides: TGTGCCAGCAGTCACAGGGACCAAAGGAATGAAAAACTGTTTTTT. Translation: CASSHRDQRNEKLFF.

The rearrangement uses TRBV2 and TRBJ2-2; TRBD2 might be the D (5 bases). This CDR3 has 18 amino acids. Germline loops: CDR1 SNHLY, CDR2 FYNNEI. The germline V and J ends were trimmed by 3 bases and 0 bases, with 17 bases remaining between them. The CDR3 DNA follows: TGTGCCAGCAGTGAGAGTTCTGGAGGCCTAACGAACACCGGGGAGCTGTTTTTT. Its translation is CASSESSGGLTNTGELFF.

This clone occurred a few times. CDR3: CASSPDITPSYEQYF. CDR3 coding DNA: TGTGCCAGCAGTCCTGACATAACCCCCTCCTACGAGCAGTACTTC. V is TRBV7-2 and J is TRBJ2-5; D uncertain. The J call may be in error: the DNA end matches TRBJ2-7 better. This CDR3 is built from 15 residues. Germline V lookup: CDR1 SGHTA, CDR2 FQGNSA.

V usage is TRBV7-9 and J usage is TRBJ2-7; 10 bases fit TRBD2. The CDR3 runs to 16 residues. CDR1 and CDR2 from the germline V gene are SEHNR and FQNEAQ (reference sequence). The V segment lost 4 bases and the J segment 2 bases; nucleotides outside the gene matches: 8. The CDR3 here is CASSSGRGTSAYEQYF. CDR3 DNA sequence: TGTGCCAGCAGCTCCGGAAGGGGGACTAGCGCCTACGAGCAGTACTTC. The variable domain in full, with the rest retrieved from reference TRBV7-9 and TRBJ2-7, is DTGVSQNPRHKITKRGQNVTFRCDPISEHNRLYWYRQTLGQGPEFLTYFQNEAQLEKSRLLSDRFSAERPKGSFSTLEIQRTEQGDSAMYLCASSSGRGTSAYEQYFGPGTRLTVT.

This chain connects TRBV5-6 to TRBJ1-4; 8 nucleotides agree with TRBD1. V was clipped by 4 bases and J by 7 bases; unmatched bases: 3. The CDR3 has 13 residues. The V gene's germline CDR1 is SGHDT and CDR2 YYEEEE. Written as DNA, the CDR3 is TGTGCCAGCAGCAAGGACAGGGTTGAAAAACTGTTTTTT. This translates into CASSKDRVEKLFF. Combining the CDR3 with reference TRBV5-6 and TRBJ1-4 gives the whole variable domain DAGVTQSPTHLIKTRGQQVTLRCSPKSGHDTVSWYQQALGQGPQFIFQYYEEEERQRGNFPDRFSGHQFPNYSSELNVNALLLGDSALYLCASSKDRVEKLFFGSGTQLSVL.